This T cell receptor (beta chain) stems from a study of T cells in Graves' hyperthyroidism and ophthalmopathy. Amplified TCR beta CDR3 regions came from RNA transcripts. In the first-round RT-PCR of the TCR CDR3, the HTBI primer set was used. One entry per CDR3 protein results from TCRdb running MiXCR on the multiplex PCR reads. The table includes 550,000 to 650,000 distinct CDR3 sequences, 14% detected once. Deletions cut 4 bases from V and 3 bases from J, with 10 bases between. The germline V gene has CDR1 MNHEY and CDR2 SMNVEV (reference sequence). The CDR3 loop spans 13 amino acids. This clonotype was picked up a small number of times.

The chain employs TRBV27 and TRBJ2-7; D gene uncertain. This receptor was obtained from a woman aged 40 to 50 with Graves' hyperthyroidism. The sequenced sample consisted of blood. The CDR3 is CASSSVYSYEQYF. The CDR3 region has the DNA TGTGCCAGCAGTTCGGTCTACAGCTACGAGCAGTACTTC.